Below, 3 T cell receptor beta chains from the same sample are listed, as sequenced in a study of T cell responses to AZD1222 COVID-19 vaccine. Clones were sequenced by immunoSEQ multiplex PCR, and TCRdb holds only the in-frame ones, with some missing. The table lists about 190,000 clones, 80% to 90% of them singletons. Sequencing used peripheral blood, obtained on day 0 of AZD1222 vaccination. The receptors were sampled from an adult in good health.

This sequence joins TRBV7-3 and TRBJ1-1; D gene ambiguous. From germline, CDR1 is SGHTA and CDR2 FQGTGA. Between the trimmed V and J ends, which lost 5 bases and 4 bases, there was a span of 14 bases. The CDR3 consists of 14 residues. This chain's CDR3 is CASSQLGQATEAFF. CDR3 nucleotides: TGTGCCAGCAGCCAACTCGGGCAGGCCACTGAAGCTTTCTTT.

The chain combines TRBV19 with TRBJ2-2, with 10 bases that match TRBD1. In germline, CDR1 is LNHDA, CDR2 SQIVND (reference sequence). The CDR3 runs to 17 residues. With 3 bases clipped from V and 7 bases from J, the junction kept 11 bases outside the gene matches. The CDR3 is CASSIRGTGDDYGELFF. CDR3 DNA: TGTGCCAGTAGTATCAGGGGGACAGGGGATGACTACGGGGAGCTGTTTTTT.

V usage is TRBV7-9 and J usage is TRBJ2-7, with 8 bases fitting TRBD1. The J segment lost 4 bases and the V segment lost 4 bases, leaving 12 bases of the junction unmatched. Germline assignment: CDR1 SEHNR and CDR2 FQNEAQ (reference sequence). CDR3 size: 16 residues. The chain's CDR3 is CASSSAGRGPQYEQYF. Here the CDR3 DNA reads TGTGCCAGCAGCTCGGCGGGCAGGGGGCCTCAATACGAGCAGTACTTC.